The clone carrying this T cell receptor (beta chain) was picked up a small number of times. The target antigen is unknown. These data belong to a study of CD8+ T cells in alopecia areata. Study-wide results and limits: Among the cells sequenced in scalp samples are also the resident alphabeta T cells of normal skin. Higher clonality and more expanded CD8+ clones appeared in lesional than normal scalp.

Investigators isolated RNA and reverse transcribed it into cDNA to act as the sequencing template. The table came from immunoSEQ multiplex PCR; TCRdb's copy has only in-frame clones and leaves some out. The table lists around 100,000 clones, approximately 42% of them singletons. The sample was CD4+ T cells sorted from blood. This clonotype was obtained from a human donor with alopecia areata.

CDR3 sequence (DNA): TGTGCCAGCAGCCAAGGGGGGTTACTACCAATCTACGAGCAGTACTTC. This gives the protein CASSQGGLLPIYEQYF. The gene calls are TRBV14 and TRBJ2-7; D is perhaps TRBD1 or TRBD2 (5 bases each). Germline CDR1 is SGHDN and CDR2 is FVKESK. V shed 1 base and J shed 3 bases, with 16 bases lying between them. The CDR3 loop spans 16 amino acids. Supplemented by reference TRBV14 and TRBJ2-7, the full variable domain reads EAGVTQFPSHSVIEKGQTVTLRCDPISGHDNLYWYRRVMGKEIKFLLHFVKESKQDESGMPNNRFLAERTGGTYSTLKVQPAELEDSGVYFCASSQGGLLPIYEQYFGPGTRLTVT.